These 16 T cell receptor beta chains originate from one sample sequenced in a study of identical twins. TCRdb reprocessed the 5' RACE reads via MiXCR and lists one record per CDR3 protein. The table includes hundreds of thousands of distinct CDR3 sequences, 20% to 25% detected once. The sample was also linked to a second study, of T cells expressing NK-cell markers.

The sample was PBMCs. These receptors all stem from a woman between 18 and 29 years old in good health.

The chain recombines TRBV20-1 with TRBJ1-5; a weak D match, TRBD1 (6 bases). Trimming cost V 4 bases and J 7 bases, with 14 bases left between them. CDR1 DFQATT and CDR2 SNEGSKA come from the germline V gene (reference sequence). The CDR3 extends over 13 amino acids. CDR3 sequence reads: CSAKGGMWQPQHF. CDR3 sequence (DNA): TGCAGTGCTAAGGGGGGGATGTGGCAGCCCCAGCATTTT.

The V gene is TRBV5-1, the J gene TRBJ2-2, with 7 positions matching TRBD2. Germline CDR1 reads SGHRS; CDR2 reads YFSETQ. Trimming cost V 2 bases and J 5 bases; bases outside gene matches: 6. CDR3 length equals 15 residues. DNA for the CDR3: TGCGCCAGCAGCTTCGGCGGGAGTATTACCGGGGAGCTGTTTTTT. It specifies CASSFGGSITGELFF.

This chain uses TRBV24-1 with TRBJ2-1, with TRBD2 as a possible D gene (7 bases). V was clipped by 5 bases and J by 6 bases, with 16 bases between them. Germline V gives CDR1 KGHDR, CDR2 SFDVKD. This CDR3 has 15 amino acids. The CDR3 protein is CATSAMRGRANEQFF. The CDR3 DNA is TGTGCCACCAGTGCCATGAGGGGGAGGGCCAATGAGCAGTTCTTC.

This clonotype has only a few counts. V is TRBV12-3 or TRBV12-4 and J is TRBJ2-1; 7 bases line up with TRBD2. This CDR3 has 14 amino acids. V lost 10 bases, J lost 5 bases, and 11 bases stayed unmatched. DNA of the CDR3: TGTGCCACCACCGTTGCGGGACTAAACAATGAGCAGTTCTTC. It is translated as CATTVAGLNNEQFF.

The chain links TRBV20-1 to TRBJ2-1; D perhaps matches TRBD2 (5 bases). V lost 0 bases to trimming and J lost 2 bases, with 11 bases between them. The CDR3 spans 15 residues. Germline CDR1 and CDR2: DFQATT and SNEGSKA (reference sequence). The CDR3 sequence: CSARDGLAPYNEQFF. The CDR3 coding sequence is TGCAGTGCTAGAGATGGGCTAGCTCCCTACAATGAGCAGTTCTTC.

In this sample, this clonotype turned up a few times. The chain recombines TRBV20-1 with TRBJ2-5; D uncertain. The CDR3 contains 14 residues. Looked up from germline, CDR1 is DFQATT and CDR2 is SNEGSKA (reference sequence). The germline V and J ends were trimmed by 7 bases and 4 bases, with 19 bases remaining between them. The CDR3, as DNA: TGCAGTGTTATAGGACGGGTAGGACGAGAGACCCAGTACTTC. The encoded protein is CSVIGRVGRETQYF.

This clonotype was counted only a few times. The rearrangement uses TRBV7-9 and TRBJ1-1; perhaps TRBD1 as D (6 bases). Trimming shortened V by 5 bases and J by 5 bases, and 18 bases separated the two germline ends. Germline values: CDR1 SEHNR, CDR2 FQNEAQ (reference sequence). CDR3 length: 15 residues. CDR3 region: CASSPPNGGLTEAFF. For the CDR3, the DNA is TGTGCCAGCAGCCCCCCGAATGGGGGGCTTACTGAAGCTTTCTTT.

This clonotype was observed many times. V gene TRBV10-3 combines with J gene TRBJ2-5; 9 bases map to TRBD1. The V segment lost 6 bases and the J segment 1 base; nucleotides outside the gene matches: 0. The CDR3 extends over 13 amino acids. In germline, CDR1 is ENHRY, CDR2 SYGVKD. The CDR3 sequence is CAIRGQGQETQYF. DNA for the CDR3: TGTGCCATCAGGGGACAGGGCCAAGAGACCCAGTACTTC.

The chain links TRBV20-1 to TRBJ2-3; D not resolved. Trimming pared 0 bases from V and 6 bases from J, leaving 13 bases between. The CDR3 runs to 14 residues. Looked up from germline, CDR1 is DFQATT and CDR2 is SNEGSKA (reference sequence). CDR3 loop: CSARDRRTGDTQYF. CDR3 DNA sequence: TGCAGTGCTAGAGACCGTAGGACCGGGGATACGCAGTATTTT.

This clonotype was counted a few times. The chain employs TRBV6-1 and TRBJ1-6; 8 nucleotides align to TRBD1. V gave up 6 bases and J gave up 10 bases; unmatched junction bases: 8. The CDR3 has 14 amino acids. CDR1 and CDR2 (germline): MNHNS, SASEGT. CDR3 loop: CASSRQGKGSPLHF. DNA for the CDR3: TGTGCCAGCAGCAGACAGGGGAAAGGATCACCCCTCCACTTT.

The chain links TRBV6-1 to TRBJ2-7; no clear D. Trimming took off 7 bases at V and 2 bases at J, with 12 bases between the two ends. This CDR3 has 13 residues. The germline gives CDR1 MNHNS, CDR2 SASEGT. CDR3 DNA: TGTGCCAGCATGCGTGGGCTTACCTACGAGCAGTACTTC. Translated, it gives CASMRGLTYEQYF.

This clonotype showed up many times. The chain recombines TRBV29-1 with TRBJ1-1; TRBD1 matches at 8 bases. Germline V gene data show CDR1 as SQVTM and CDR2 as ANQGSEA. V was pared by 7 bases and J by 9 bases, with 13 bases of the junction left unmatched. The CDR3 contains 13 residues. DNA for the CDR3: TGCAGCGGCGGGGGGGGACAGGAGGTGCAAGCTTTCTTT. Residues: CSGGGGQEVQAFF.

The gene calls are TRBV11-1 and TRBJ2-7; tentatively, D is TRBD1 (5 bases). V was pared by 3 bases and J by 1 base, with 25 bases between. The CDR3 runs 19 residues. Germline CDR1 is SGHAT and CDR2 is FQDESV (reference sequence). Here the CDR3 reads CASSFGGPRQIRWSYEQYF. In DNA, the CDR3 is TGTGCCAGCAGCTTTGGTGGCCCCCGACAGATTCGGTGGTCCTACGAGCAGTACTTC.

This rearrangement joins TRBV3-1 to TRBJ1-1; D is possibly TRBD1 (5 bases). Trimming took off 4 bases at V and 6 bases at J, with 12 bases between the two ends. Germline V lookup: CDR1 LGHDT, CDR2 YNNKEL (reference sequence). The CDR3 contains 13 residues. The DNA for the CDR3 is TGTGCCAGCAGCCCCAGGGACGGCCCTGAAGCTTTCTTT. Amino acid sequence: CASSPRDGPEAFF. Full variable domain (missing parts from reference TRBV3-1 and TRBJ1-1): DTAVSQTPKYLVTQMGNDKSIKCEQNLGHDTMYWYKQDSKKFLKIMFSYNNKELIINETVPNRFSPKSPDKAHLNLHINSLELGDSAVYFCASSPRDGPEAFFGQGTRLTVV.

The V call is TRBV20-1, the J call TRBJ2-5; 9 bases map to TRBD1. V lost 5 bases and J lost 6; bases outside the gene matches: 13. The CDR3 runs 15 residues. Germline-derived CDR1 and CDR2 are DFQATT and SNEGSKA (reference sequence). CDR3 sequence (DNA): TGCAGTGCTGGCTCGATGGGACAGGGAGGGCAGACCCAGTACTTC. It yields the protein CSAGSMGQGGQTQYF.

The chain links TRBV6-2 or TRBV6-3 to TRBJ2-2; D gene unclear. The germline CDR1 and CDR2 sequences are MNHEY and SVGEGT. This CDR3 is 16 amino acids long. Trimming took off 5 bases at V and 0 bases at J, with 13 bases between the two ends. CDR3: CASSRHISSNTGELFF. DNA of the CDR3: TGTGCCAGCAGTAGACACATCTCTTCGAACACCGGGGAGCTGTTTTTT.